The next 8 T cell receptor beta chains were all read from a single sample in a study of blood T cell repertoires in COVID-19. TCRdb's copy holds only in-frame clones and misses some; the assay was immunoSEQ multiplex PCR. The data hold 250,000 to 350,000 clones, with about 88% observed a single time. The specimen was PBMCs or T cells enriched from blood (not recorded which). Receptor source: a man in his sixties who had recovered from COVID-19.

The gene calls are TRBV5-1 and TRBJ2-7, with 8 bases fitting TRBD2. V gave up 0 bases and J gave up 7 bases; unmatched junction bases: 6. Germline-derived CDR1 and CDR2 are SGHRS and YFSETQ. The CDR3 has 14 residues. This chain's CDR3 is CASSLAPSGQEQYF. DNA for the CDR3: TGCGCCAGCAGCTTGGCGCCTAGCGGGCAGGAGCAGTACTTC.

V is TRBV2 and J is TRBJ2-5; D is uncertain. The V gene lost 7 bases and the J gene lost 0 bases, with 3 bases spanning the gap. This CDR3 has 11 residues. Germline V gene lookup returns CDR1 SNHLY and CDR2 FYNNEI. CDR3 region: CASNYQETQYF. The DNA of the CDR3 is TGTGCCAGCAACTACCAAGAGACCCAGTACTTC. Drawing the rest from reference TRBV2 and TRBJ2-5, the complete variable domain is EPEVTQTPSHQVTQMGQEVILRCVPISNHLYFYWYRQILGQKVEFLVSFYNNEISEKSEIFDDQFSVERPDGSNFTLKIRSTKLEDSAMYFCASNYQETQYFGPGTRLLVL.

The chain combines TRBV5-1 with TRBJ2-3, with TRBD2 matching 10 bases. The CDR3 spans 19 residues. Looked up from germline, CDR1 is SGHRS and CDR2 is YFSETQ. With V trimmed by 0 bases and J by 2 bases, 12 bases remained unmatched. CDR3 nucleotides: TGCGCCAGCAGCTTGGAGGGACAGATAGCGGGGGGTATCACAGATACGCAGTATTTT. It codes for CASSLEGQIAGGITDTQYF. The entire variable domain, with the rest obtained from reference TRBV5-1 and TRBJ2-3, is as follows: KAGVTQTPRYLIKTRGQQVTLSCSPISGHRSVSWYQQTPGQGLQFLFEYFSETQRNKGNFPGRFSGRQFSNSRSEMNVSTLELGDSALYLCASSLEGQIAGGITDTQYFGPGTRLTVL.

The V and J genes are TRBV29-1 and TRBJ2-5, with TRBD1 matching 7 bases. The CDR3 length is 15 residues. CDR1 and CDR2 (germline): SQVTM, ANQGSEA. J was trimmed by 2 bases and V by 4 bases; bases with no gene match: 10. The DNA of the CDR3 is TGCAGCGTTGCTTCGGGACAGAGAACTCAAGAGACCCAGTACTTC. It is translated as CSVASGQRTQETQYF.

The rearrangement joins TRBV7-6 to TRBJ1-3, with TRBD1 identical over 8 bases. This CDR3 has 16 residues. Germline values: CDR1 SGHVS, CDR2 FNYEAQ. The V segment lost 5 bases and the J segment 7 bases; nucleotides outside the gene matches: 13. The chain's CDR3 is CASSHPYRGSRNTIYF. CDR3 nucleotides: TGTGCCAGCAGCCACCCCTACAGGGGGAGTCGGAACACCATATATTTT.

The rearrangement uses TRBV29-1 and TRBJ1-2; 8 nucleotides line up with TRBD1. Germline V gives CDR1 SQVTM, CDR2 ANQGSEA. This CDR3 is built from 14 residues. With 5 bases clipped from V and 7 bases from J, the junction kept 12 bases outside the gene matches. CDR3 sequence reads: CSVLQTGASAGYTF. The CDR3 DNA sequence: TGCAGCGTTCTCCAGACAGGGGCATCGGCTGGCTACACCTTC.

This chain links TRBV30 with TRBJ1-6; a weak D match, TRBD1 (5 bases). V lost 1 base, J lost 8 bases, and 12 bases lay in between. The CDR3 covers 14 residues. Germline CDR1 reads GTSNPN; CDR2 reads SVGIG (reference sequence). The CDR3 bases are TGTGCCTGGAGTGGCCTTTGGGGCGATTCACCCCTCCACTTT. This codes for CAWSGLWGDSPLHF.

This clone was observed a few times. The rearrangement links TRBV4-2 to TRBJ2-3, with TRBD1 matching 8 bases. The CDR3 loop spans 16 amino acids. V was clipped by 4 bases and J by 6 bases; unmatched bases: 12. The germline gives CDR1 LGHNA, CDR2 YNFKEQ. Here the CDR3 DNA reads TGTGCCAGCAGCCTTCCCGGGACAGGCGAAATGGATACGCAGTATTTT. Translating gives CASSLPGTGEMDTQYF.